Listed below are T cell receptor beta chains from one sample, sequenced in a study of T cell changes during pregnancy in multiple sclerosis. Profiled with immunoSEQ multiplex PCR; TCRdb holds only in-frame clones, not every one. The table includes some 51,000 clones, around 94% detected once. Source: CD4+ T cells from peripheral blood mononuclear cells, taken in the first trimester of pregnancy. These receptors all stem from a female donor with multiple sclerosis, enrolled in a pregnancy study. CDR3s include the opening cysteine and the closing phenylalanine or tryptophan. Fields, in order: clone size, J gene, CDR3 length, D gene, V gene, CDR3 DNA, CDR3 protein. D genes are given only for firm matches. Clone size is stated in some rows and not others, as once, few, many or a class when expanded.

clone size: medium-sized
J gene: TRBJ1-6
CDR3 length: 14
D gene: -
V gene: TRBV14
CDR3 DNA: TGTGCCAGCAGCCCGGGACTGATTAATTCACCCCTCCACTTT
CDR3 protein: CASSPGLINSPLHF

clone size: once
J gene: TRBJ2-7
CDR3 length: 19
D gene: TRBD2
V gene: TRBV14
CDR3 DNA: TGTGCCAGCAGCCAAGGTACCCATAGTCAGCGGGGCCTCTGGGACGAGCAGTACTTC
CDR3 protein: CASSQGTHSQRGLWDEQYF

clone size: once
J gene: TRBJ2-2
CDR3 length: 15
D gene: TRBD1
V gene: TRBV12-5
CDR3 DNA: TGTGCTAGTGGGACAGACAGGGGAAACACCGGGGAGCTGTTTTTT
CDR3 protein: CASGTDRGNTGELFF

clone size: -
J gene: TRBJ1-1
CDR3 length: 13
D gene: -
V gene: TRBV10-2
CDR3 DNA: TGCGCCAGCAGTGAATCGGACCTAAGGGGAGCTTTCTTT
CDR3 protein: CASSESDLRGAFF

clone size: -
J gene: TRBJ2-1
CDR3 length: 14
D gene: TRBD1
V gene: TRBV2
CDR3 DNA: TGTGCCAGCAGCGGGACAGGGAATTACAATGAGCAGTTCTTC
CDR3 protein: CASSGTGNYNEQFF

clone size: -
J gene: TRBJ1-4
CDR3 length: 10
D gene: TRBD1
V gene: TRBV2
CDR3 DNA: TGTGCCAGCGGGGACAGGGAAATGTTTTTT
CDR3 protein: CASGDREMFF

clone size: once
J gene: TRBJ1-1
CDR3 length: 14
D gene: TRBD1
V gene: TRBV18
CDR3 DNA: TGTGCCAGCTCACGACAGGGGGCTATTACTGAAGCTTTCTTT
CDR3 protein: CASSRQGAITEAFF

clone size: -
J gene: TRBJ1-2
CDR3 length: 19
D gene: TRBD1
V gene: TRBV9
CDR3 DNA: TGTGCCAGCAAATATACCGGGACAGGGTCATCGACACTAGTCTATGGCTACACCTTC
CDR3 protein: CASKYTGTGSSTLVYGYTF

clone size: -
J gene: TRBJ1-5
CDR3 length: 12
D gene: -
V gene: TRBV10-3
CDR3 DNA: TGTGCCATTTCACAGGAAAATCAGCCCCAGCATTTT
CDR3 protein: CAISQENQPQHF

clone size: -
J gene: TRBJ2-3
CDR3 length: 15
D gene: TRBD1
V gene: TRBV30
CDR3 DNA: TGTGCCTGGAGTGGGGGGGACAGGGGGCTTGATACGCAGTATTTT
CDR3 protein: CAWSGGDRGLDTQYF

clone size: -
J gene: TRBJ2-2
CDR3 length: 15
D gene: TRBD1
V gene: TRBV12-5
CDR3 DNA: TGTGCTAGTGGGGATGGGACAGGTAACACCGGGGAGCTGTTTTTT
CDR3 protein: CASGDGTGNTGELFF

clone size: -
J gene: TRBJ2-3
CDR3 length: 17
D gene: -
V gene: TRBV18
CDR3 DNA: TGTGCCAGCTCACCTCCAATTACAGCGGGCGGCGATAATACGCAGTATTTT
CDR3 protein: CASSPPITAGGDNTQYF

clone size: -
J gene: TRBJ2-1
CDR3 length: 12
D gene: -
V gene: TRBV18
CDR3 DNA: TGTGCCAGCTCCCCCGGGTGGGATGAGCAGTTCTTC
CDR3 protein: CASSPGWDEQFF

clone size: -
J gene: TRBJ1-3
CDR3 length: 12
D gene: -
V gene: TRBV7-8
CDR3 DNA: TGTGCCAGCAGCCCAGGGGGAAACACCATATATTTT
CDR3 protein: CASSPGGNTIYF

clone size: -
J gene: TRBJ2-1
CDR3 length: 16
D gene: TRBD1
V gene: TRBV5-1
CDR3 DNA: TGCGCCAGCAGCTTGACCATTGGACAGGGTGGGAATGAGCAGTTCTTC
CDR3 protein: CASSLTIGQGGNEQFF

clone size: once
J gene: TRBJ2-1
CDR3 length: 14
D gene: TRBD2
V gene: TRBV5-1
CDR3 DNA: TGCGCCAGCAGCCTGGTGGCGGGGAGGGATGAGCAGTTCTTC
CDR3 protein: CASSLVAGRDEQFF

clone size: -
J gene: TRBJ1-5
CDR3 length: 15
D gene: TRBD1
V gene: TRBV18
CDR3 DNA: TGTGCCAGCTCTTGGGACAGTAATAGCAATCAGCCCCAGCATTTT
CDR3 protein: CASSWDSNSNQPQHF

clone size: -
J gene: TRBJ2-2
CDR3 length: 13
D gene: -
V gene: TRBV5-1
CDR3 DNA: TGCGCCAGCAGCTTGGATCCGGGCGGGGAGCTGTTTTTT
CDR3 protein: CASSLDPGGELFF

clone size: once
J gene: TRBJ2-2
CDR3 length: 15
D gene: -
V gene: TRBV5-1
CDR3 DNA: TGCGCCAGCAGTGGTGCCCCCCGCGGTAGGGGGGAGCTGTTTTTT
CDR3 protein: CASSGAPRGRGELFF

clone size: -
J gene: TRBJ2-3
CDR3 length: 14
D gene: TRBD2
V gene: TRBV6-4
CDR3 DNA: TGTGCCAGCAGTGGACTAGCGGGGGCAGATACGCAGTATTTT
CDR3 protein: CASSGLAGADTQYF

clone size: -
J gene: TRBJ1-2
CDR3 length: 13
D gene: -
V gene: TRBV28
CDR3 DNA: TGTGCCAGCTCCTCTGGGGGGGCTGGCGGCTACACCTTC
CDR3 protein: CASSSGGAGGYTF

clone size: once
J gene: TRBJ1-5
CDR3 length: 14
D gene: TRBD1
V gene: TRBV6-6
CDR3 DNA: TGTGCCAGCAGTTATGGACAGGGAAATCAGCCCCAGCATTTT
CDR3 protein: CASSYGQGNQPQHF

clone size: -
J gene: TRBJ2-1
CDR3 length: 18
D gene: TRBD2
V gene: TRBV11-2
CDR3 DNA: TGTGCCAGCAGCTTAGAGCCTCCTAGCGGGGGGGCTTGGGTTGAGCAGTTCTTC
CDR3 protein: CASSLEPPSGGAWVEQFF

clone size: once
J gene: TRBJ1-6
CDR3 length: 12
D gene: -
V gene: TRBV11-2
CDR3 DNA: TGTGCCAGCAGCTCCGTTAATTCACCCCTCCACTTT
CDR3 protein: CASSSVNSPLHF

clone size: -
J gene: TRBJ2-1
CDR3 length: 14
D gene: -
V gene: TRBV5-4
CDR3 DNA: TGTGCCAGCAGCTTGGTTGGCAGAAACAATGAGCAGTTCTTC
CDR3 protein: CASSLVGRNNEQFF

clone size: many
J gene: TRBJ1-2
CDR3 length: 13
D gene: TRBD1
V gene: TRBV5-1
CDR3 DNA: TGCGCCAGCACCCCAGGGGGAGTTAAGGGCTACACCTTC
CDR3 protein: CASTPGGVKGYTF

clone size: -
J gene: TRBJ2-1
CDR3 length: 16
D gene: TRBD2
V gene: TRBV16
CDR3 DNA: TGTGCCAGCAGCTCCAAGGACGGGGGGGCCTACAATGAGCAGTTCTTC
CDR3 protein: CASSSKDGGAYNEQFF